This T cell receptor (beta chain) came from a study of post-analysis software for immune sequencing data. Across the whole study: Recorded disease courses covered relapsing-remitting, secondary progressive and progressive-relapsing multiple sclerosis. Some patients had no subtype annotation.

TCR beta cDNA libraries included unique molecular identifiers. TCRdb re-called the PCR reads with MiXCR, one entry per CDR3 protein. The data hold about 540,000 distinct CDR3 sequences, with around a third observed a single time. Study observations and caveats: With TRBV5-6, TRBV5-1 and TRBV20-1 included, about five TRBV segments were more frequent in patients than in controls.

The count of this clonotype is one. Its antigen remains unknown. One junction end does not reproduce the germline sequence, and a read error may be involved. The CDR3 totals 15 residues. Germline V lookup: CDR1 KGHSH, CDR2 LQKENI. The J gene is TRBJ1-2, the V gene TRBV18; the match to TRBD1 covers 8 bases. This receptor was identified in a girl aged 2-17 years with multiple sclerosis. Sequenced input: blood. CDR3: CASSPGTGPNHGYTF. For the CDR3, the DNA is TGTGCCAGCTCACCCGGGACAGGCCCTAACCATGGCTACACCTTC.